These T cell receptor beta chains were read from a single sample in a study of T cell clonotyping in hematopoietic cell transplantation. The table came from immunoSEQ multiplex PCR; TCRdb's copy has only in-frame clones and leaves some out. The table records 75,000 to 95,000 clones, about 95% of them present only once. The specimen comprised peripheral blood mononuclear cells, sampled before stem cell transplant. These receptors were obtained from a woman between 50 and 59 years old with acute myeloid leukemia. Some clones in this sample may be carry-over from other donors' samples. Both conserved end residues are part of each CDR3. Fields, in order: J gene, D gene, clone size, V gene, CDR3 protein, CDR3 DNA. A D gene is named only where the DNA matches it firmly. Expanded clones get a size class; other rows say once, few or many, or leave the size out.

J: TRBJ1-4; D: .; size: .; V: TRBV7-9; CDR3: CASRGLLNEKLFF; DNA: TGTGCCAGCAGGGGTTTGTTAAATGAAAAACTGTTTTTT
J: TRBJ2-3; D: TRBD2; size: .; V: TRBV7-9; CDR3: CASSWGPGSGRAPDTQYF; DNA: TGTGCCAGCAGCTGGGGCCCCGGCAGCGGGAGGGCCCCAGATACGCAGTATTTT
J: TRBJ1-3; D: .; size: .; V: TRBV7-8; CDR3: CASSSTPLTNPDGNTIYF; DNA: TGTGCCAGCAGCTCGACCCCATTGACGAATCCGGATGGAAACACCATATATTTT
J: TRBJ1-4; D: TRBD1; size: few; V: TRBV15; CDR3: CATSREGGQGNEKLFF; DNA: TGTGCCACCAGCAGAGAGGGAGGACAGGGTAATGAAAAACTGTTTTTT
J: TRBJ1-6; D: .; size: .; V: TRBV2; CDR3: CASRSGDSPLHF; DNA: TGTGCCAGCAGGTCGGGGGATTCACCCCTCCACTTT
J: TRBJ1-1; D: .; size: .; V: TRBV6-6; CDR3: CASRPTQGPAFF; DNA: TGTGCCAGCAGGCCTACACAGGGTCCCGCTTTCTTT
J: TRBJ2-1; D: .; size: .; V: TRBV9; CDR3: CASSVVRGGYNEQFF; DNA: TGTGCCAGCAGCGTAGTCAGGGGTGGCTACAATGAGCAGTTCTTC
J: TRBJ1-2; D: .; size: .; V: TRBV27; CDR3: CASSSYSGGYTF; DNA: TGTGCCAGCAGTTCTTACAGCGGTGGCTACACCTTC
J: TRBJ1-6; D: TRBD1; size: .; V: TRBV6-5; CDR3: CASSYWTGASDSPLHF; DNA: TGTGCCAGCAGTTACTGGACAGGGGCTTCGGATTCACCCCTCCACTTT
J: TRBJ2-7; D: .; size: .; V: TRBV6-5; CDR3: CASRERITYEQYF; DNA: TGTGCCAGCAGGGAGCGAATAACCTACGAGCAGTACTTC
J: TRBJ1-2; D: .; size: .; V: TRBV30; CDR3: CAWSRRGFYGYTF; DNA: TGTGCCTGGAGTCGTAGGGGGTTTTATGGCTACACCTTC
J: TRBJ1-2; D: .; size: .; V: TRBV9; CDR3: CASSPRPQGYGYTF; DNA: TGTGCCAGCAGCCCCCGGCCCCAAGGGTATGGCTACACCTTC
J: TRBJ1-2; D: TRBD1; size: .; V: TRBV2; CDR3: CASSGTGGESYGYTF; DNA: TGTGCCAGCAGTGGGACAGGGGGCGAGAGTTATGGCTACACCTTC
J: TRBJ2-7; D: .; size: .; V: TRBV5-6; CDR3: CASSFPSEYEQYF; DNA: TGTGCCAGCAGCTTCCCTAGCGAGTACGAGCAGTACTTC
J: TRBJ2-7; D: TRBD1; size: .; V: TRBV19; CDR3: CASSTQTGVEQYF; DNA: TGTGCCAGTAGTACCCAAACAGGGGTCGAGCAGTACTTC
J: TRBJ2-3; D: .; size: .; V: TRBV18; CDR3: CASSPPDSGDTQYF; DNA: TGTGCCAGCTCACCACCGGACAGTGGAGATACGCAGTATTTT
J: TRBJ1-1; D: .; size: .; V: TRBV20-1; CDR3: CSVNSNTEAFF; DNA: TGCAGTGTTAACTCTAACACTGAAGCTTTCTTT
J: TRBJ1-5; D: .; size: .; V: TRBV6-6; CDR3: CASREHRDQPQHF; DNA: TGTGCCAGCAGGGAGCACAGGGATCAGCCCCAGCATTTT
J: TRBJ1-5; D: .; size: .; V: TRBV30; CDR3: CAWSLGLGEQPQHF; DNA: TGTGCCTGGAGTCTAGGTCTTGGGGAGCAGCCCCAGCATTTT
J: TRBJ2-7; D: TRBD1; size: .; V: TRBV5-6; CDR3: CASSRGQVAYEQYF; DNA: TGTGCCAGCAGCCGGGGACAGGTTGCCTACGAGCAGTACTTC
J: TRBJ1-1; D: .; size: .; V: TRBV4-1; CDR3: CASSQEGSYLTEAFF; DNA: TGCGCCAGCAGCCAAGAGGGGTCCTATTTGACTGAAGCTTTCTTT
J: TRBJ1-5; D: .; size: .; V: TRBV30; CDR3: CAWSATNQPQHF; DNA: TGTGCCTGGAGTGCGACAAATCAGCCCCAGCATTTT
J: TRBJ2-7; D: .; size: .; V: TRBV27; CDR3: CASRNPGAYEQYF; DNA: TGTGCCAGCAGAAACCCGGGGGCCTACGAGCAGTACTTC
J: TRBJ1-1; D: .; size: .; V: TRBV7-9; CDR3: CASSLSLQLNTEAFF; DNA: TGTGCCAGCAGCTTAAGTTTACAGTTGAACACTGAAGCTTTCTTT
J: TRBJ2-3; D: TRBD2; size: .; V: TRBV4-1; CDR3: CASSRAGEADTQYF; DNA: TGCGCCAGCAGCCGAGCGGGGGAGGCAGATACGCAGTATTTT
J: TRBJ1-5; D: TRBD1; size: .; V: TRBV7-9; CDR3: CASSPTGDQPQHF; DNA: TGTGCCAGCAGCCCCACAGGGGATCAGCCCCAGCATTTT
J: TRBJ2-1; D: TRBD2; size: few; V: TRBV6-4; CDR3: CASSLTSGSSSEQFF; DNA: TGTGCCAGCAGCCTGACTAGCGGGAGTTCGAGTGAGCAGTTCTTC
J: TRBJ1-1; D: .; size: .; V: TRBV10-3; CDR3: CAISETRGNTEAFF; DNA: TGTGCCATCAGTGAGACGAGGGGGAACACTGAAGCTTTCTTT
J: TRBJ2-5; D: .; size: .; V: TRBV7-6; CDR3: CASRGLSTETQYF; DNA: TGTGCCAGCAGAGGACTGTCTACGGAGACCCAGTACTTC
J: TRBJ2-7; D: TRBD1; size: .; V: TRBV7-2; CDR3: CASSLKATGGTYEQYF; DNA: TGTGCCAGCAGCTTAAAGGCGACAGGGGGAACCTACGAGCAGTACTTC
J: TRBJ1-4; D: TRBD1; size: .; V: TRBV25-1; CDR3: CASSEYKGALEKLFF; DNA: TGTGCCAGCAGTGAATATAAGGGGGCGCTGGAAAAACTGTTTTTT
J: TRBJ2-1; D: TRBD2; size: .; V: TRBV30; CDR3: CAWSLTSGIDEQFF; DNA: TGTGCCTGGAGTTTGACTAGCGGGATCGATGAGCAGTTCTTC
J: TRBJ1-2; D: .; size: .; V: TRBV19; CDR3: CASSRPGPLYYGYTF; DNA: TGTGCCAGTAGTCGACCGGGACCGCTCTACTATGGCTACACCTTC
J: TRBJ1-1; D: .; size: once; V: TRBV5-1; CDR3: CASSLETSGGAFF; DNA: TGCGCCAGCAGCTTGGAGACTTCGGGGGGAGCTTTCTTT
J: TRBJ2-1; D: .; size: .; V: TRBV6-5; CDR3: CASSYLSGTSYNEQFF; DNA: TGTGCCAGCAGTTACTTATCCGGGACCTCCTACAATGAGCAGTTCTTC
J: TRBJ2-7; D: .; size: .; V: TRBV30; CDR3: CACAGVASYEQYF; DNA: TGTGCCTGTGCAGGGGTAGCATCCTACGAGCAGTACTTC
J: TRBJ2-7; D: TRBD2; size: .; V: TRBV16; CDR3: CASSQPSIASGRRYEQYF; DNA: TGTGCCAGCAGCCAACCGTCCATAGCTAGCGGGCGGCGCTACGAGCAGTACTTC
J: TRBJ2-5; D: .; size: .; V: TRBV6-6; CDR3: CASSYSKGGGETQYF; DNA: TGTGCCAGCAGTTACTCGAAGGGAGGGGGAGAGACCCAGTACTTC
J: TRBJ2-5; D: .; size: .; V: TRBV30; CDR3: CAWRRILYQETQYF; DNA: TGTGCCTGGAGGAGAATACTGTACCAAGAGACCCAGTACTTC
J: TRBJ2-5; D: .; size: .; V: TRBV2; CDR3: CASSEALGSQETQYF; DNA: TGTGCCAGCAGTGAAGCGCTCGGCAGCCAAGAGACCCAGTACTTC
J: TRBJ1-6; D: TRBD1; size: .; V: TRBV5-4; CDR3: CASSIGTGLNSPLHF; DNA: TGTGCCAGCAGCATCGGGACAGGGCTTAATTCACCCCTCCACTTT
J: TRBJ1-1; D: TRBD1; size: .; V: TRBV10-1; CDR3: CASSESGMDRARNTEAFF; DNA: TGCGCCAGCAGTGAGTCCGGTATGGACAGGGCACGGAACACTGAAGCTTTCTTT
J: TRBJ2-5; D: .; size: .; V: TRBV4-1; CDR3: CASSQGGERRKTQYF; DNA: TGCGCCAGCAGCCAAGGAGGAGAGAGGAGGAAGACCCAGTACTTC
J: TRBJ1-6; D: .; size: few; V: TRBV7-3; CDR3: CASSSRRESNSPLHF; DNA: TGTGCCAGCAGTTCCCGTAGGGAGTCGAATTCACCCCTCCACTTT
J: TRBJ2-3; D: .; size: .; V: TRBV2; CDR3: CASSEWSASTDTQYF; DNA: TGTGCCAGCAGTGAATGGAGCGCCAGCACAGATACGCAGTATTTT